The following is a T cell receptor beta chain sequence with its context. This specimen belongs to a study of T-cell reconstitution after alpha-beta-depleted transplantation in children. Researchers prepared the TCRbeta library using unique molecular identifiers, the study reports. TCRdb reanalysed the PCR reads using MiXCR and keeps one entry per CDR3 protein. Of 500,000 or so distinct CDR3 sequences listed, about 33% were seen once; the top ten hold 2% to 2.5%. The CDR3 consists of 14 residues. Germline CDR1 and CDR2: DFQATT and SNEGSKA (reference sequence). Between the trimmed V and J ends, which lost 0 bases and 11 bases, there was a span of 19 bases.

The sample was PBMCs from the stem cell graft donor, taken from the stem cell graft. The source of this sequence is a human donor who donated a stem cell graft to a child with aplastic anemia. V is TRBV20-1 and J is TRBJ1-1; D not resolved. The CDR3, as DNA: TGCAGTGCTAGAGATCAATCTAGGGCTCTGGGGGCTTTCTTT. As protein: CSARDQSRALGAFF.